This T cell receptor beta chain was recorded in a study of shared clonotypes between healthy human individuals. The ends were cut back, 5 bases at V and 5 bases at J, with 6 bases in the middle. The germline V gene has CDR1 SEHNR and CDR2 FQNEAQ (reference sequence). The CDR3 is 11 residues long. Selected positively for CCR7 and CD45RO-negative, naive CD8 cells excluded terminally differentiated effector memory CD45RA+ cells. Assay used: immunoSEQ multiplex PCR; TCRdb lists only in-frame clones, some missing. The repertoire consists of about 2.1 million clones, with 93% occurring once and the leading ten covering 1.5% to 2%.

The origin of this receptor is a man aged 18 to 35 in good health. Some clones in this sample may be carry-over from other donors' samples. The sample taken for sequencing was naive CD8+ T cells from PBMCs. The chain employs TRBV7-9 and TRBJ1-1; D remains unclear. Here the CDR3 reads CASSTSTEAFF. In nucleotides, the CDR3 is TGTGCCAGCAGCACAAGTACTGAAGCTTTCTTT.